What follows describes a single TCR beta chain. At one end, the junction sequence differs from germline, possibly due to a read error. Other DNA sequences in the same sample also yield this CDR3. It was with 60 Vbeta and 13 Jbeta primers that the PCR ran. Original handling: Some 80 million unique TCR beta chains, 9 million to 14 million shared, were counted in a later analysis. Clones were sequenced by immunoSEQ multiplex PCR, and TCRdb holds only the in-frame ones, with some missing. V and J calls plus clone size are reproduced from that table; the DNA served to infer D and trimming. This repertoire comprises over 90,000 clones; its ten largest clones make up about 3.2%. This entry comes from a study of cytomegalovirus exposure and HLA in healthy donors. CDR1 is MNHEY and CDR2 is SVGAGI in the germline V gene. The CDR3 spans 11 residues. All donors participated as healthy donors of bone marrow. At sampling all donors were nominally healthy, likely with unrecorded immune exposures.

This TCR was sampled from a man in his forties in good health and CMV-seronegative. The J gene is TRBJ2-7, the V gene TRBV6-5; D might be TRBD2 (6 bases). Input material: PBMCs. In DNA form, the CDR3 reads TGTGGGAGGGTAGGGCCCTATGAGCAGTACTTC. Residues: CGRVGPYEQYF.